This T cell receptor (beta chain) was identified in a study of cytomegalovirus exposure and HLA in healthy donors. Germline CDR1 reads SEHNR; CDR2 reads FQNEAQ (reference sequence). This CDR3 is 18 amino acids long. The V gene lost 5 bases and the J gene lost 1 base, with 21 bases spanning the gap. The PCR was carried out with 60 Vbeta primers and 13 Jbeta primers. Sequencing used immunoSEQ multiplex PCR; TCRdb keeps in-frame clones, though not all of them. The sample shows approximately 200,000 clones, 80% to 85% of them seen only once. The genes are TRBV7-9 and TRBJ1-3, with D possibly being TRBD1 (5 bases). The receptor's source is a woman aged 18-35 years in good health and CMV-seropositive. Sequenced material: PBMCs. DNA of the CDR3: TGTGCCAGCAGCCCAAAGCGACAGAGATCACTTTCTGGAAACACCATATATTTT. Translated, it gives CASSPKRQRSLSGNTIYF.